Below, 20 T cell receptor beta chains from the same sample are listed, as sequenced in a study of blood T cell repertoires in COVID-19. Measured with immunoSEQ multiplex PCR; TCRdb has only the in-frame clones, and not every one. The data contain fewer than 350,000 clones, roughly 90% of them seen just once; the ten biggest clones take up approximately 1%. The sequencing input was PBMCs or T cells enriched from blood (not recorded which). These receptor sequences come from a woman aged 30 to 39 who had been exposed to COVID-19.

The chain joins TRBV28 to TRBJ1-1; D may be TRBD1 (5 bases). The CDR3 is 13 amino acids. V was pared by 7 bases and J by 0 bases, with 9 bases between. Germline V gives CDR1 MDHEN, CDR2 SYDVKM. CDR3 loop: CASIPGLNTEAFF. The CDR3 DNA follows: TGTGCCAGCATTCCAGGGCTGAACACTGAAGCTTTCTTT. Based on the CDR3 plus reference TRBV28 and TRBJ1-1, the full variable domain is DVKVTQSSRYLVKRTGEKVFLECVQDMDHENMFWYRQDPGLGLRLIYFSYDVKMKEKGDIPEGYSVSREKKERFSLILESASTNQTSMYLCASIPGLNTEAFFGQGTRLTVV.

The chain links TRBV28 to TRBJ2-3, with TRBD2 identical over 11 bases. Germline V gene lookup returns CDR1 MDHEN and CDR2 SYDVKM. V was pared by 5 bases and J by 6 bases, with 13 bases of the junction left unmatched. The CDR3 is 17 amino acids. As DNA, the CDR3 is TGTGCCAGCAGTCCCATCATACTAGCGGGAGTAGGTGATACGCAGTATTTT. It specifies CASSPIILAGVGDTQYF.

V usage is TRBV2 and J usage is TRBJ2-1, with a tentative D call TRBD2 (5 bases). The CDR3 totals 11 residues. CDR1 SNHLY and CDR2 FYNNEI come from the germline V gene. V lost 9 bases and J lost 12, with 15 bases in between. CDR3 amino acids: CASRTLIGQFF. CDR3 DNA sequence: TGTGCCAGTCGGACTTTAATTGGGCAGTTCTTC.

This clone was seen a handful of times. The V call is TRBV2, the J call TRBJ2-7; D unclear. Germline V CDR1 and CDR2: SNHLY, FYNNEI. This CDR3 contains 11 residues. V shed 0 bases and J shed 6 bases, with 3 bases lying between them. CDR3 residues: CASSEALEQYF. DNA for the CDR3: TGTGCCAGCAGTGAAGCACTCGAGCAGTACTTC.

This clone was detected once. This rearrangement joins TRBV27 to TRBJ2-7; 8 nucleotides agree with TRBD2. The CDR3 sequence is 14 residues long. V gave up 5 bases and J gave up 3 bases; unmatched junction bases: 6. Germline assignment: CDR1 MNHEY and CDR2 SMNVEV (reference sequence). The CDR3 coding sequence is TGTGCCAGCAGTCCTGCCGCGGGAGGCTACGAGCAGTACTTC. Protein product: CASSPAAGGYEQYF.

The chain has TRBV9 and TRBJ2-3; 7 bases fit TRBD2. V trimming: 1 base; J trimming: 3 bases; junction bases outside the gene matches: 5. The CDR3 totals 15 residues. The germline V gene has CDR1 SGDLS and CDR2 YYNGEE. CDR3 sequence: CASSVFSGGTDTQYF. The CDR3 DNA reads as TGTGCCAGCAGCGTATTCTCCGGGGGGACAGATACGCAGTATTTT.

V usage is TRBV6-5 and J usage is TRBJ2-2; possibly TRBD2 for D (6 bases). Germline values: CDR1 MNHEY, CDR2 SVGAGI. The V gene lost 5 bases and the J gene lost 1 base, with 11 bases spanning the gap. The CDR3 loop spans 15 amino acids. The CDR3 loop is CASSQGLGNTGELFF. In DNA form, the CDR3 reads TGTGCCAGCAGTCAGGGACTGGGGAACACCGGGGAGCTGTTTTTT.

The CDR3 sequence: CAYEYDGNTIYF. Written as DNA, the CDR3 is TGTGCCTACGAGTATGATGGAAACACCATATATTTT. The rearrangement joins TRBV30 to TRBJ1-3; no firm D call. The V end lost 7 bases, the J end lost 3 bases, and 10 bases lay between the germline ends. This CDR3 contains 12 residues. CDR1 and CDR2 from the germline V gene are GTSNPN and SVGIG (reference sequence).

The chain uses TRBV27 and TRBJ1-1; 7 bases fit TRBD1. V trimming: 4 bases; J trimming: 1 base; junction bases outside the gene matches: 12. Germline V gene lookup returns CDR1 MNHEY and CDR2 SMNVEV (reference sequence). The CDR3 is 17 amino acids. This CDR3 is CASSWGRGRHWNTEAFF. The CDR3 bases are TGTGCCAGCAGTTGGGGTAGGGGGCGCCATTGGAACACTGAAGCTTTCTTT.

The genes are TRBV12-3 or TRBV12-4 and TRBJ2-2; D is uncertain. V lost 2 bases and J lost 6, with 7 bases in between. This CDR3 contains 13 residues. In DNA, the CDR3 is TGTGCCAGCAGTTTAATTCGGGCCGGGGAGCTGTTTTTT. Protein: CASSLIRAGELFF.

The chain uses TRBV6-5 and TRBJ2-2, with 10 bases matching TRBD2. V dropped 6 bases and J dropped 6; count of bases not matched to a gene: 7. CDR1 and CDR2 (germline): MNHEY, SVGAGI. This CDR3 has 15 residues. The CDR3 DNA follows: TGTGCCAGCAGGGGTCAGCGGGAGGGGTCCGGGGAGCTGTTTTTT. Residues: CASRGQREGSGELFF.

The V and J genes are TRBV28 and TRBJ1-2; D is undetermined. Germline assignment: CDR1 MDHEN and CDR2 SYDVKM. Trimming left V 5 bases short and J 5 bases short, with 9 bases between. This CDR3 has 12 residues. The CDR3 protein is CASSDLWYGYTF. In nucleotides, the CDR3 is TGTGCCAGCAGTGACTTATGGTATGGCTACACCTTC.

The chain links TRBV9 to TRBJ2-5; TRBD2 matches at 7 bases. The CDR3 runs to 15 residues. CDR1 is SGDLS and CDR2 is YYNGEE in the germline V gene. Losses at the gene ends were 0 bases for V and 5 bases for J; bases not matched to a gene: 7. This CDR3 is CASSVGGRAGETQYF. Written as DNA, the CDR3 is TGTGCCAGCAGCGTAGGTGGGAGGGCCGGGGAGACCCAGTACTTC.

This clone was observed once. The rearrangement uses TRBV27 and TRBJ2-7; TRBD2 aligns across 8 bases. J gave up 7 bases and V 2 bases, and 10 bases lay outside the gene matches. CDR1 is MNHEY and CDR2 is SMNVEV in the germline V gene (reference sequence). CDR3 size: 15 residues. The CDR3 DNA reads TGTGCCAGCAGTTTAGGAATCGGGAGGGCCGGGGAGCAGTACTTC. Translating it yields CASSLGIGRAGEQYF.

J is TRBJ1-3 and V is TRBV19; tentative D call: TRBD1 (5 bases). V was shortened by 5 bases and J by 5 bases, with 10 bases between the two germline ends. The CDR3 loop spans 13 amino acids. CDR1 and CDR2 (germline): LNHDA, SQIVND (reference sequence). This CDR3 is CASSSGHRNTIYF. In DNA form, the CDR3 reads TGTGCCAGTAGTTCAGGACATCGAAACACCATATATTTT.

This chain connects TRBV28 to TRBJ1-2; 7 bases line up with TRBD1. The trim removed 8 bases at V and 8 bases at J, leaving 11 bases unmatched. The germline V gene has CDR1 MDHEN and CDR2 SYDVKM. The CDR3 runs 13 residues. The CDR3 DNA reads TGTGCCAGCCGTCAACCGAACAGGGGCGGCTACACCTTC. Protein sequence: CASRQPNRGGYTF.

The chain employs TRBV7-8 and TRBJ2-2; 8 bases match TRBD2. From germline, CDR1 is SGHVS and CDR2 FQNEAQ. CDR3 length: 17 amino acids. With 5 bases clipped from V and 1 base from J, the junction kept 9 bases outside the gene matches. DNA for the CDR3: TGTGCCAGCAGCCCCCGACTAGCGCGGGAGAACACCGGGGAGCTGTTTTTT. Translated: CASSPRLARENTGELFF.

This clone was seen a few times. This sequence joins TRBV3-1 (or the pseudogene TRBV3-2) and TRBJ2-7; D gene ambiguous. V lost 3 bases and J 2 bases, leaving 17 bases between the germline ends. The CDR3 length is 16 residues. Germline-derived CDR1 and CDR2 are LGHDT and YNNKEL (reference sequence). DNA for the CDR3: TGTGCCAGCAGCCACGACCCAAGCCCAACAGCCTACGAGCAGTACTTC. Protein product: CASSHDPSPTAYEQYF.

The rearrangement links TRBV20-1 to TRBJ2-7; D might be TRBD1 (6 bases). V lost 3 bases to trimming and J lost 4 bases, with 19 bases between them. The CDR3 totals 15 residues. Germline lookup yields CDR1 DFQATT and CDR2 SNEGSKA (reference sequence). The CDR3 nucleotides are TGCAGTGCTAGTCGGGCATCAGGACAGCTTTACGAGCAGTACTTC. As protein: CSASRASGQLYEQYF.

J is TRBJ2-7 and V is TRBV27, with a possible D match to TRBD2 (5 bases). The CDR3 is 13 amino acids. V gave up 3 bases and J gave up 4 bases, with 10 bases separating them. Looked up from germline, CDR1 is MNHEY and CDR2 is SMNVEV (reference sequence). Written as DNA, the CDR3 is TGTGCCAGCAGTTTTCGGACTCAGTACGAGCAGTACTTC. Protein product: CASSFRTQYEQYF.